This passage covers 22 T cell receptor beta chains from one sample sequenced in a study of blood T cell repertoires in COVID-19. Repertoires were generated with immunoSEQ multiplex PCR, while TCRdb's copy carries only in-frame clones and drops some. This repertoire shows about 150,000 clones, 80% to 90% found once; its top ten account for 15%. Material for sequencing was peripheral blood. The origin of the receptors is a woman in her thirties or forties with acute or convalescent COVID-19.

The chain links TRBV28 to TRBJ1-2, with D unclear. Germline V CDR1 and CDR2: MDHEN, SYDVKM. This CDR3 is built from 16 residues. The germline V and J ends were trimmed by 6 bases and 0 bases, with 17 bases remaining between them. CDR3 sequence: CASRPVPPGTNYGYTF. CDR3 nucleotide sequence: TGTGCCAGCAGACCCGTGCCGCCAGGAACTAACTATGGCTACACCTTC.

The chain joins TRBV11-2 to TRBJ2-2; 7 bases are a match to TRBD1. Germline loops: CDR1 SGHAT, CDR2 FQNNGV. The trim removed 6 bases at V and 5 bases at J, leaving 12 bases unmatched. The length of the CDR3 is 16 residues. CDR3 loop: CASSLTTGTSTGELFF. The CDR3 DNA follows: TGTGCCAGCAGTTTAACGACAGGGACGTCGACCGGGGAGCTGTTTTTT.

The J gene is TRBJ2-1, the V gene TRBV9; D perhaps matches TRBD2 (5 bases). The germline gives CDR1 SGDLS, CDR2 YYNGEE. Trimming took off 2 bases at V and 7 bases at J, with 16 bases between the two ends. The CDR3 is made up of 15 amino acids. CDR3 bases: TGTGCCAGCAGCGTGGAGCTAGCAAGTTCAAATGAGCAGTTCTTC. Residues: CASSVELASSNEQFF.

The rearrangement uses TRBV25-1 and TRBJ2-7; D gene ambiguous. The CDR3 contains 15 residues. The germline V and J ends were trimmed by 6 bases and 0 bases, with 15 bases remaining between them. The germline gives CDR1 MGHDK, CDR2 SYGVNS. The CDR3 loop is CASSDPAASSYEQYF. CDR3 sequence (DNA): TGTGCCAGCAGCGACCCCGCGGCTAGCTCCTACGAGCAGTACTTC.

The rearrangement uses TRBV28 and TRBJ2-1; possibly TRBD2 for D (6 bases). The CDR3 has 12 amino acids. Between the trimmed V and J ends, which lost 5 bases and 9 bases, there was a span of 11 bases. Germline V gene lookup returns CDR1 MDHEN and CDR2 SYDVKM. Written as DNA, the CDR3 is TGTGCCAGCAGTCTATCGCGGGGTGAGCAGTTCTTC. It specifies CASSLSRGEQFF.

The rearrangement uses TRBV4-1 and TRBJ2-7; TRBD1 aligns across 8 bases. This CDR3 comprises 16 residues. The V gene end was trimmed by 1 base and the J gene end by 5 bases; junction bases not matched to a gene: 10. The germline V gene encodes CDR1 MGHRA and CDR2 YSYEKL. The CDR3 nucleotides read TGCGCCAGCAGCCAAGGGTGGACAGGGCCGACGGACGAGCAGTACTTC. It codes for CASSQGWTGPTDEQYF.

The chain uses TRBV30 and TRBJ1-3; 9 nucleotides align to TRBD1. The CDR3 has 14 amino acids. The germline CDR1 and CDR2 sequences are GTSNPN and SVGIG (reference sequence). Trimming at V came to 4 bases and at J to 7 bases, leaving 8 bases not matched to a gene. This CDR3 is CAWILTGGPNTIYF. CDR3 DNA sequence: TGTGCCTGGATTCTTACAGGGGGCCCGAACACCATATATTTT.

This chain links TRBV10-1 with TRBJ2-3, with 9 bases matching TRBD2. The CDR3 has 14 residues. Looked up from germline, CDR1 is WNHNN and CDR2 is SYGVQD (reference sequence). V was clipped by 5 bases and J by 6 bases; unmatched bases: 6. CDR3 sequence reads: CASSPTSGGDTQYF. CDR3 nucleotide sequence: TGCGCCAGCAGTCCCACAAGCGGGGGGGATACGCAGTATTTT.

The chain recombines TRBV6-4 with TRBJ2-1; 8 bases fit TRBD2. Germline V CDR1 and CDR2: MRHNA, SNTAGT. Losses at the gene ends were 0 bases for V and 4 bases for J; bases not matched to a gene: 8. The CDR3 spans 17 residues. Written as DNA, the CDR3 is TGTGCCAGCAGTGACTCCGGCGCGGGGGGTAGATACAATGAGCAGTTCTTC. It encodes CASSDSGAGGRYNEQFF.

V is TRBV7-2 and J is TRBJ2-1; 7 bases match TRBD2. The CDR3 contains 16 residues. J lost 2 bases, V lost 6 bases, and 10 bases had no gene match. CDR1 and CDR2 from the germline V gene are SGHTA and FQGNSA. The CDR3 bases are TGTGCCAGCAGGCCTATGACTAGCAGCACCTACAATGAGCAGTTCTTC. Protein product: CASRPMTSSTYNEQFF.

CDR3 DNA: TGTGCCAGCAGTTTATGGAAAAGGGGGGGGACACTTAGGGTGGAGCAGTACTTC. As protein: CASSLWKRGGTLRVEQYF. The chain carries TRBV28 and TRBJ2-7, with D tentatively TRBD2 (7 bases). CDR3 size: 18 residues. V was cut by 0 bases and J by 7 bases, with 25 bases left in between. Germline lookup yields CDR1 MDHEN and CDR2 SYDVKM.

This clone appeared once. This chain links TRBV30 with TRBJ1-5, with 8 bases identical to TRBD1. V was pared by 1 base and J by 5 bases, with 4 bases of the junction left unmatched. Germline V gene data show CDR1 as GTSNPN and CDR2 as SVGIG (reference sequence). The CDR3 length is 14 residues. The CDR3 bases are TGTGCCTGGAGTGCAGGGGGCAGGCATCAGCCCCAGCATTTT. Amino acid sequence: CAWSAGGRHQPQHF.

The rearrangement joins TRBV6-5 to TRBJ1-2, with D tentatively TRBD1 (5 bases). V was shortened by 7 bases and J by 7 bases, with 19 bases between the two germline ends. The CDR3 sequence is 14 residues long. Germline V lookup: CDR1 MNHEY, CDR2 SVGAGI. This chain's CDR3 is CASTPRGGDGGYTF. CDR3 coding DNA: TGTGCCAGCACCCCCCGGGGGGGGGACGGTGGCTACACCTTC.

V gene TRBV11-2 combines with J gene TRBJ1-1; 8 bases align to TRBD1. The V gene end was trimmed by 8 bases and the J gene end by 1 base; junction bases not matched to a gene: 3. Germline V lookup: CDR1 SGHAT, CDR2 FQNNGV. The CDR3 consists of 13 residues. This CDR3 is CASYRGTNTEAFF. The DNA for the CDR3 is TGTGCCAGCTACAGGGGGACGAACACTGAAGCTTTCTTT. The full variable domain, with the rest looked up from reference TRBV11-2 and TRBJ1-1, is EAGVAQSPRYKIIEKRQSVAFWCNPISGHATLYWYQQILGQGPKLLIQFQNNGVVDDSQLPKDRFSAERLKGVDSTLKIQPAKLEDSAVYLCASYRGTNTEAFFGQGTRLTVV.

V usage is TRBV30 and J usage is TRBJ2-2, with 10 bases that match TRBD2. The CDR3 extends over 16 amino acids. Germline V gene sequence: CDR1 GTSNPN, CDR2 SVGIG (reference sequence). With 4 bases clipped from V and 2 bases from J, the junction kept 7 bases outside the gene matches. In DNA form, the CDR3 reads TGTGCCTGGATATCAGCGGGGGGGCAAAACACCGGGGAGCTGTTTTTT. This sequence encodes CAWISAGGQNTGELFF.

This clone was counted a single time. The chain uses TRBV5-1 and TRBJ1-2; 8 bases fit TRBD1. Per germline, CDR1 SGHRS and CDR2 YFSETQ. V gave up 2 bases and J gave up 8 bases; unmatched junction bases: 11. The length of the CDR3 is 15 residues. The CDR3 spells CASSFNPGTGQGYTF. Here the CDR3 DNA reads TGCGCCAGCAGCTTTAATCCCGGGACAGGACAGGGCTACACCTTC.

The chain carries TRBV2 and TRBJ2-3, with D hard to call. The CDR3 runs to 15 residues. CDR1 and CDR2 (germline): SNHLY, FYNNEI. V gave up 3 bases and J gave up 11 bases, with 21 bases separating them. CDR3 bases: TGTGCCAGCAGTGACCGACCCCAATCGAGGAGTGAGCAGTATTTT. Amino acid sequence: CASSDRPQSRSEQYF.

This rearrangement joins TRBV6-5 to TRBJ1-2; possible D gene TRBD1, 5 bases. The CDR3 consists of 15 residues. In germline, CDR1 is MNHEY, CDR2 SVGAGI. Trimming removed 7 bases at V and 1 base at J, with 16 bases between. The CDR3 DNA sequence: TGTGCCAGCATCCAACTCACAGGAGTTAACTATGGCTACACCTTC. It translates to CASIQLTGVNYGYTF.

The CDR3, as DNA: TGTGCCAGCAGCCAAGCCCCGGGACAGGGGGTCATCTATAATTCACCCCTCCACTTT. Translation gives CASSQAPGQGVIYNSPLHF. The rearrangement links TRBV14 to TRBJ1-6; TRBD1 aligns across 11 bases. J lost 3 bases, V lost 1 base, and 8 bases had no gene match. This CDR3 contains 19 residues. Germline V gene sequence: CDR1 SGHDN, CDR2 FVKESK.

The gene calls are TRBV2 and TRBJ2-1; 8 nucleotides align to TRBD1. Per the germline V gene, CDR1 is SNHLY and CDR2 is FYNNEI. This CDR3 is 15 amino acids long. V lost 7 bases to trimming and J lost 5 bases; unmatched junction nucleotides: 10. The CDR3 region has the DNA TGTGCCAGCAACGGGGGCGCGACAGGGGACAATGAGCAGTTCTTC. This translates into CASNGGATGDNEQFF.

This chain links TRBV10-3 with TRBJ2-1, with 10 positions matching TRBD2. Trimming cost V 7 bases and J 5 bases; bases outside gene matches: 11. The CDR3 is made up of 16 amino acids. Germline CDR1 is ENHRY and CDR2 is SYGVKD. The CDR3 nucleotides are TGTGCCATCAATACCCCCGGACTAGCGGACGACAATGAGCAGTTCTTC. Translating it yields CAINTPGLADDNEQFF.

The rearrangement links TRBV5-1 to TRBJ2-7, with D maybe TRBD1 (5 bases). There are 14 residues in the CDR3. Germline loops: CDR1 SGHRS, CDR2 YFSETQ. V lost 1 base and J lost 4, with 12 bases in between. In nucleotides, the CDR3 is TGCGCCAGCAGCTTGTTGGACAATACTTACGAGCAGTACTTC. Amino acids: CASSLLDNTYEQYF.